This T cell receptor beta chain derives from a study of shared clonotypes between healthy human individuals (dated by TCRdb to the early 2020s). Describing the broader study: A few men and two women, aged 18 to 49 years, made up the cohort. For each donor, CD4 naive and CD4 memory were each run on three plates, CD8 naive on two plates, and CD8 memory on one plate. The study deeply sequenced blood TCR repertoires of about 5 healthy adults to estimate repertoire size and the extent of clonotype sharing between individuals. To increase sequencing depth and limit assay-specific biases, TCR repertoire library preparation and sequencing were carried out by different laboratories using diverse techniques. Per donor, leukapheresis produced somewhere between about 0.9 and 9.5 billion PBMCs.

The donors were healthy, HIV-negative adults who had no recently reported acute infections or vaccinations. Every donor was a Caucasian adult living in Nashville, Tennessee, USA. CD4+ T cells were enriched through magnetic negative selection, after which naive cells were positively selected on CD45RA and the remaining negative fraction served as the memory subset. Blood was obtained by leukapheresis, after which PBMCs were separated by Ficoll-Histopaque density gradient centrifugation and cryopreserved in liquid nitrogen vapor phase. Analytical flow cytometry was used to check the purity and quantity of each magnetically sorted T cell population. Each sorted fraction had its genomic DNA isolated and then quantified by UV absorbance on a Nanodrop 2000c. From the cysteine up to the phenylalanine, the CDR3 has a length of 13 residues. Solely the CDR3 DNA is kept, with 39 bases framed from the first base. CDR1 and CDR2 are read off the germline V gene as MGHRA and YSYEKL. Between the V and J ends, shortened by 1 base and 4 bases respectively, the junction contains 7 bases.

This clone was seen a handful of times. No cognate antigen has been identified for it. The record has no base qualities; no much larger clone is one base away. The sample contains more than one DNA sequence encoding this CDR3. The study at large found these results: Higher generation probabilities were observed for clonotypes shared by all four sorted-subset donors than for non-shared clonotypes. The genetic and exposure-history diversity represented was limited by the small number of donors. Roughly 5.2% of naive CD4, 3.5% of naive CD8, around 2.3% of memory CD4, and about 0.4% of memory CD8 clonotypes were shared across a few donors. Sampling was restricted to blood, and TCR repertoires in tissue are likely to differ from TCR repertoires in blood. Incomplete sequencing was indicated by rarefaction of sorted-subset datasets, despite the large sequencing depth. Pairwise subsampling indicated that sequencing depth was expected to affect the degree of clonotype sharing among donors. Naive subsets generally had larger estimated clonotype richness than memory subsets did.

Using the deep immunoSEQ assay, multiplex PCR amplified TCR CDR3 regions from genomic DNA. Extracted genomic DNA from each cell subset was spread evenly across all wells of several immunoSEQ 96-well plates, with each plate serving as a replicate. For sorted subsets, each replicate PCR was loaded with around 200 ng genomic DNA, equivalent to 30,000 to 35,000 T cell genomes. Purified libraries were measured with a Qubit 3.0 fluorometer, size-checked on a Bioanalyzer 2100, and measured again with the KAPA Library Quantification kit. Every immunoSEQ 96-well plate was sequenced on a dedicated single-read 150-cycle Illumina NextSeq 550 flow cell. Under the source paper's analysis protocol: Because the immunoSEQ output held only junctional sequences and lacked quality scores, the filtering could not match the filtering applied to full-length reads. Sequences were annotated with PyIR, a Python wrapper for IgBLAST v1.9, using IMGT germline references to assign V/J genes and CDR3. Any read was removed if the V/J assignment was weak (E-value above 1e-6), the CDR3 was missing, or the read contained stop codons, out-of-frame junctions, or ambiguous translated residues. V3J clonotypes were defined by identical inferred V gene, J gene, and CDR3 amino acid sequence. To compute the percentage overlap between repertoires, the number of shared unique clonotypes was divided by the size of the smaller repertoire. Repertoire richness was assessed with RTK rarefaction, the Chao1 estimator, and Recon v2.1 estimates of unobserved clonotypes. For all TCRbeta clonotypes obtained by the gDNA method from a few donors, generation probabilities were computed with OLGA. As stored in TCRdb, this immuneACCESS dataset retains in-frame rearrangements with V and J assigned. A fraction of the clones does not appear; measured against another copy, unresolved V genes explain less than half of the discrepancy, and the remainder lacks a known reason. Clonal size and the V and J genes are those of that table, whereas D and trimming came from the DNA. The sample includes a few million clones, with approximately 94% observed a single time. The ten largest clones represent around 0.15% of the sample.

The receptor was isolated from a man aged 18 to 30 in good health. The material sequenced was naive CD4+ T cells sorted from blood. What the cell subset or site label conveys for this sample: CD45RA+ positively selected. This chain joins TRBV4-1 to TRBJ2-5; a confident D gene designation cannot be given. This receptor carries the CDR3 CASSQVLGETQYF. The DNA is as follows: TGCGCCAGCAGCCAAGTTCTCGGAGAGACCCAGTACTTC.